These T cell receptor beta chains were read from a single sample in a study of identical twins. TCRdb ran MiXCR on the 5' RACE reads and lists one entry per CDR3 protein. This sample has fewer than 650,000 distinct CDR3 sequences; under 8.5% occur once, and the top ten carry about 1.6%. The sample was also reused in another study, on yellow fever vaccine responses in identical twins.

Sample: PBMCs. All receptors come from a woman younger than 30 in good health. CDR3s include the opening cysteine and the closing phenylalanine or tryptophan. D genes are given only for firm matches. Only some rows state a clone size, as once, few, many or a class for expanded clones.

d_call	v_call	clone_size	j_call	cdr3_nt	cdr3_aa
.	TRBV12-3/TRBV12-4	many	TRBJ2-1	TGTGCCAGCAGTTTTGGCCGGGTCCCTGAGCAGTTCTTC	CASSFGRVPEQFF
.	TRBV20-1	few	TRBJ1-2	TGCAGTGCTGGACCTGGTAGCACGTCAGCTAACTATGGCTACACCTTC	CSAGPGSTSANYGYTF
.	TRBV12-3/TRBV12-4	.	TRBJ2-3	TGTGCCAGCAGTGTTTGGGGGACCACAGATACGCAGTATTTT	CASSVWGTTDTQYF
.	TRBV2	.	TRBJ1-2	TGTGCCAGCCTGAAAGACACTAATGGCTACACCTTC	CASLKDTNGYTF
.	TRBV29-1	.	TRBJ2-3	TGCAGCGTTGAGGGGAGACTAGATACGCAGTATTTT	CSVEGRLDTQYF
TRBD2	TRBV6-1	.	TRBJ2-6	TGTGCCAGCGAAAGCGCGGGGGGATTCCGCTCTGGGGCCAACGTCCTGACTTTC	CASESAGGFRSGANVLTF
TRBD1	TRBV10-3	few	TRBJ1-1	TGTGCCATCCGACAGGGACTTGAAGCTTTCTTT	CAIRQGLEAFF
.	TRBV21-1	few	TRBJ2-7	TGTGCCAGCAGCAAGGGTCTCGGCTCCTACGAGCAGTACTTC	CASSKGLGSYEQYF
.	TRBV10-3	few	TRBJ2-7	TGTGCCATCAGTGGATACAGTAGCTCCTACGAGCAGTACTTC	CAISGYSSSYEQYF
.	TRBV7-9	few	TRBJ2-7	TGTGCCAGCAGCCCTCGCCGGGGGGCATCCTACGAGCAGTACTTC	CASSPRRGASYEQYF
.	TRBV24-1	.	TRBJ2-1	TGTGCCACCAGTGACCCGACTGGCCTTTGTGGCAATGAGCAGTTCTTC	CATSDPTGLCGNEQFF
.	TRBV20-1	.	TRBJ2-7	TGCAGTGCTAGCGCCCGGGGCGAAACCTACGAGCAGTACTTC	CSASARGETYEQYF
.	TRBV21-1	many	TRBJ2-3	TGTGCCAGCGAGGACAGGGGCTTACCTTCGTTGTGGACAGATACGCAGTATTTT	CASEDRGLPSLWTDTQYF
TRBD2	TRBV12-3/TRBV12-4	many	TRBJ2-7	TGTGCCAGCACCGCGGGAGGGGGGATCTACGAGCAGTACTTC	CASTAGGGIYEQYF
.	TRBV21-1	.	TRBJ2-2	TGTGCCAGCAGCAAAGAGGTGGCTAGCGGGCGTGCGAACACCGGGGAGCTGTTTTTT	CASSKEVASGRANTGELFF
.	TRBV11-2	few	TRBJ1-4	TGTGCCAGCAGCTTGGGCAGCCCTAATGAAAAACTGTTTTTT	CASSLGSPNEKLFF
TRBD2	TRBV3-1	.	TRBJ2-3	TGTGCCTCCAGCCAAGAAATGCTAGCGGGGGGGAGCACAGATACGCAGTATTTT	CASSQEMLAGGSTDTQYF
TRBD2	TRBV9	few	TRBJ2-3	TGTGCCAGCAGCGTAGATCTAGCGGGAGACTACACAGATACGCAGTATTTT	CASSVDLAGDYTDTQYF
TRBD1	TRBV24-1	many	TRBJ2-2	TGTGCCACCAGTGACTTGGCGCAGGGGGACACCGGGGAGCTGTTTTTT	CATSDLAQGDTGELFF
.	TRBV27	many	TRBJ1-4	TGTGCCAGCAGTTTAGACGCACCGGGACGAGGGACGGAACTGTTTTTT	CASSLDAPGRGTELFF
TRBD1	TRBV29-1	many	TRBJ2-7	TGCAGCGTTGCGACAGGGGGCCACGAGCAGTACTTC	CSVATGGHEQYF
TRBD1	TRBV2	few	TRBJ1-1	TGTGCCAGCAGCGGGACAGTCCTGAACACTGAAGCTTTCTTT	CASSGTVLNTEAFF
.	TRBV5-1	many	TRBJ2-1	TGTGCCAGCAGCTTAGAGGCGGACTCCTACAATGAGCAGTTCTTC	CASSLEADSYNEQFF
TRBD2	TRBV2	few	TRBJ2-1	TGTGCCAGCAGAGACCCTAGCGGGGAGTACAATGAGCAGTTCTTC	CASRDPSGEYNEQFF
.	TRBV3-1	many	TRBJ2-1	TGTGCCAGCAGCCAAGGGAAGGGGTTCTCCTACAATGAGCAGTTCTTC	CASSQGKGFSYNEQFF
.	TRBV5-1	many	TRBJ1-2	TGCGCCAGCAGCTTGACAGGGATTAACTATGGCTACACCTTC	CASSLTGINYGYTF
.	TRBV6-1	few	TRBJ2-2	TGTGCCAGCAGTGATCTGGACACTAACACCGGGGAGCTGTTTTTT	CASSDLDTNTGELFF
.	TRBV6-1	.	TRBJ2-6	TGTGCCAGCAGTGGCGGTCCAACTGGGGCCAACGTCCTGACTTTC	CASSGGPTGANVLTF
.	TRBV28	many	TRBJ2-7	TGTGCCAGCACCTTGCGGGATACTTCCTACGAGCAGTACTTC	CASTLRDTSYEQYF
.	TRBV12-3/TRBV12-4	few	TRBJ2-1	TGTGCCAGCCAGGGAGAGGCCTACAATGAGCAGTTCTTC	CASQGEAYNEQFF
TRBD2	TRBV20-1	few	TRBJ2-1	TGCAGTGCCAGAAGGGGACTAGCCGACAATGAGCAGTTCTTC	CSARRGLADNEQFF
TRBD1	TRBV27	many	TRBJ1-2	TGTGCCAGCAGTTTCTCTCGGGGGACAGGCGGTGGCTACACCTTC	CASSFSRGTGGGYTF
.	TRBV3-1	.	TRBJ1-4	TGTGCCAGCAGCCAGACAGGAAGGGAAAAACTGTTTTTT	CASSQTGREKLFF
.	TRBV27	few	TRBJ1-2	TGTGCCAGCAGTTTAGGCCGGGCGGGCGGCTACACCTTC	CASSLGRAGGYTF
TRBD2	TRBV12-3/TRBV12-4	many	TRBJ2-1	TGTGCCAGCAGCCCCGGACTAGCAGTTGAGCAGTTCTTC	CASSPGLAVEQFF
.	TRBV7-9	.	TRBJ2-1	TGTGCCAGCAGCTTAGCGTGGGATAGGGGGAACTACAATGAGCAGTTCTTC	CASSLAWDRGNYNEQFF
TRBD1	TRBV7-9	.	TRBJ1-1	TGTGCCAGCAGCTTAGTGGGACAGTACACTGAAGCTTTCTTT	CASSLVGQYTEAFF
TRBD2	TRBV5-5	many	TRBJ2-1	TGTGCCAGCAGCCCTAGCGGGAGTCAACGCTACAATGAGCAGTTCTTC	CASSPSGSQRYNEQFF
TRBD2	TRBV5-1	few	TRBJ2-3	TGCGCCAGCAGCTTAAGCGGGAGGCCCCAAGATACGCAGTATTTT	CASSLSGRPQDTQYF
.	TRBV12-3/TRBV12-4	.	TRBJ2-3	TGTGCCAGCAGTTTGATGGCGGGGACTAGCACAGATACGCAGTATTTT	CASSLMAGTSTDTQYF
.	TRBV6-5	few	TRBJ2-5	TGTGCCAGCAAGACCGGGGAGACCCAGTACTTC	CASKTGETQYF
.	TRBV11-1	.	TRBJ2-1	TGTGCCAGCAGCTTAAGTCGGGACTGGTACAATGAGCAGTTCTTC	CASSLSRDWYNEQFF
TRBD2	TRBV7-3	many	TRBJ2-2	TGTGCCAGCAGCCTTTGGAAAGCGGGAGCGAACACCGGGGAGCTGTTTTTT	CASSLWKAGANTGELFF